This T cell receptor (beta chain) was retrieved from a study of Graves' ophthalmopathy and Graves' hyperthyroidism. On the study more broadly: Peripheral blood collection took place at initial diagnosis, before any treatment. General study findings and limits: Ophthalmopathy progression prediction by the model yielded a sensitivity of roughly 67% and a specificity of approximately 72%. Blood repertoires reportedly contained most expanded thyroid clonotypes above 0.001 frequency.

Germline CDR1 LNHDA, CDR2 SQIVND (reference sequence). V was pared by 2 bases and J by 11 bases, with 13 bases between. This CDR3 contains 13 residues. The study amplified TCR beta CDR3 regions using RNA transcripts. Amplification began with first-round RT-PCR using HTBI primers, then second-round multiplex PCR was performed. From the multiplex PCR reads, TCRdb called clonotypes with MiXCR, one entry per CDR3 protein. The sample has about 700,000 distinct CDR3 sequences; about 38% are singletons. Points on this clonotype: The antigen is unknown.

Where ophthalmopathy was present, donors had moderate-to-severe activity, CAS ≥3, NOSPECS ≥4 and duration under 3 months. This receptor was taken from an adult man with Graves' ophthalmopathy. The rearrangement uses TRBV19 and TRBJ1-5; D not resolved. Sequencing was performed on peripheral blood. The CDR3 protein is CASSIRGEETQHF. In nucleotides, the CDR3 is TGTGCCAGTAGTATACGTGGTGAAGAGACCCAGCATTTT.